A single TCR beta chain is shown here with its context. This sample stems from a study of CD8 T cells in Susac syndrome. Reverse transcription of about 0.5 to 1 ug RNA was carried out with random hexamers. MiXCR, applied by TCRdb to the immunoSEQ multiplex PCR reads, yields one record per CDR3 protein. The profile shows 110,000 or so distinct CDR3 sequences, around 94% of them singletons. Unmatched junction bases numbered 12, after V lost 1 base and J lost 2 bases. The CDR3 contains 17 residues. Germline CDR1 reads GTSNPN; CDR2 reads SVGIG (reference sequence). The sequencing input was CD4+ T cells from PBMCs. The chain carries TRBV30 and TRBJ2-7; 9 nucleotides align to TRBD2. This sequence originates from a human donor in good health. The CDR3 coding sequence is TGTGCCTGGAGTGGCGCGGGAGGGCCCTCAAGCGCCTACGAGCAGTACTTC. Translated, it gives CAWSGAGGPSSAYEQYF.